This record concerns one T cell receptor (beta chain) sequence. Its antigen is currently not known. No per-base quality is available; no much larger clone lies one base away. Its CDR3 holds 12 amino acids, cysteine through phenylalanine. This entry keeps only the CDR3 DNA: 36 bases, framed from base 1. V loses 7 bases of germline sequence and J loses 1 base, and the interval between the two ends is 8 bases. The germline V gene yields SGHRS for CDR1 and YFSETQ for CDR2. The source of the sample is a study of cytomegalovirus exposure and HLA in healthy donors (dated by TCRdb to the late 2010s). Background on the whole study: An earlier analysis of 550 to 700 of the donors reported 250 to 300 Gb of sequence data and 117 million unique TCR beta sequences from about 179 million T cells. An early release covering roughly 640 HLA-typed donors comprised about 320 gigabases of sequencing data and roughly 85 million unique TCR sequences. Of the 398 genotyped donors, roughly 85% fell in the genetic ancestry cluster associated with self-reported Caucasian donors. The aim of the study was to test whether cataloging public T cell receptors could identify signatures of past pathogen exposure. Using immunosequencing, the study profiled T cell repertoires from about 610 subjects and related those repertoires to cytomegalovirus serostatus. Besides the first cohort of approximately 710 subjects, a separate validation cohort made up of 90 to 150 different subjects was used. To predict cytomegalovirus infection status, the study brought together high-throughput TCR immunosequencing, statistical association of individual TCRs with disease status, and machine learning. A later analysis re-examined previously published TCR beta repertoires from 610 or so donors and added high-resolution HLA genotyping to investigate patterns of TCR occurrence. In the later analysis, no new phenotypic data were used to find candidate immune exposures; instead, reliance was placed on TCR beta sequences and their occurrence across donors. An earlier analysis of 587 of the donors used high-throughput TCR beta sequencing to judge whether each TCR beta V gene segment behaved as functional or pseudogenic. Donor age, sex, ethnicity and CMV serostatus were compiled alongside the repertoire data. A later genetic analysis used genome-wide SNP genotypes for about 60% of the roughly 700 donors, treating that subset as a discovery cohort. Every discovery cohort repertoire had been produced on one sequencing platform. Both class I and class II loci were covered by HLA typing, at four-digit resolution. The number of donors typed differed by locus, with 629-630 for A, B, C, DRB1 and DQB1, around 560 for DQA1, approximately 580 for DPA1, and around 430 for DPB1. Because of strong linkage in the cohort, roughly 5 DR-DQ haplotypes were treated as single units for association and clustering. Among roughly 400 genotyped donors of the cohort, an average of approximately 240,000 unique TCR beta nucleotide sequences was sequenced per donor, of which about 20% were non-productive.

Library construction relied on the immunoSEQ multiplex PCR assay. A mixture of 60 forward primers for TCR Vbeta segments and 13 reverse primers for TCR Jbeta segments was used in the multiplex PCR. Amplification of the CDR3 region of rearranged TCR beta genes was performed with a multiplex PCR assay on genomic DNA. Amplified TCR beta libraries were sequenced as 87-base-pair reads on the Illumina HiSeq System. As for the authors' bioinformatics: A later analysis counted approximately 74 million unique TCR beta chains across the 650 to 700 repertoires, and some 11 million of these chains were shared by at least two donors. A nearest-neighbor algorithm error-corrected the raw reads and collapsed the reads into unique sequences, merging closely related sequences to remove PCR and sequencing errors. V, D and J gene segments were assigned by aligning CDR3 sequences to IMGT reference sequences. For a sequence to be retained, a match of at least six nucleotides to both a V gene segment and a J gene segment was required. A rearrangement was called productive if the CDR3 had no stop codons and remained in frame with V and J, and every other rearrangement was called non-productive. CDR3 was defined by IMGT convention, running from the second conserved V-encoded cysteine to the conserved J-encoded phenylalanine. In an earlier analysis of approximately 590 of the donors, sequences lacking an unambiguous match to a single V gene segment were excluded. An earlier analysis of a few hundred of the donors called V segments functional above 56.7% productive rearrangements and segregating when the between-donor standard deviation exceeded 5%. A statistical classification framework was built for diagnosing cytomegalovirus status from the catalog of TCR beta chain sequences. A later analysis assigned V and J genes by comparing TCR nucleotide sequences with IMGT/GENE-DB human TR gene sequences. In a later analysis, CDR3 sequences and most-parsimonious VDJ recombination scenarios were assigned using the TCRdist pipeline. In a later analysis, every TCR beta chain was defined by the combination of its CDR3 amino acid sequence and its V-gene family, and reads without a unique V-gene family were dropped. As a way to deal with suspected cross-contamination and a sequencing artifact, a later analysis dropped 450 to 600 nucleotide sequences that were highly shared and had low generation probability. For each public chain, a later analysis derived a clonal expansion index from normalized ranks of inferred template counts within each repertoire. In a later analysis, generation probabilities were computed with a VDJ recombination model fitted to out-of-frame rearrangements, and the resulting probabilities were checked against IGoR. Hypergeometric tests were used in a later analysis to score TCR-TCR, TCR-HLA and TCR-CMV co-occurrence, with a repertoire-size bias correction applied to the TCR pairs. A later analysis estimated false discovery rates by permuting HLA or CMV assignments 20 times. In a later analysis, co-occurring TCRs were grouped with DBSCAN, and TCRdist sequence similarity was added when clustering was performed within HLA-allele-positive subsets. Repertoires with fewer than 30,000 or more than 120,000 public chains were left out of co-occurrence clustering, as were five repertoires with anomalous nucleotide sharing. Entries here come from immuneACCESS through TCRdb and include only in-frame sequences with V and J called. Some clones fail to appear in such tables; in the studies checked, an unresolved V gene covers under half of the shortfall, and the cause of the remainder is unknown. The V and J calls and the clone size are those of that table, but D and trimming were determined from the DNA. The sample yields about 170,000 clones; more than 75% were counted once. The top ten clones comprise approximately 1.5% of the sample.

The study at large found these results: Specific HLA alleles were associated with over 15,000 TCR beta sequences at a false discovery rate of 0.05 in a later analysis. A later analysis found that most CMV-associated TCR beta chains appeared HLA-restricted, with HLA associations seemingly driven largely by CMV exposure. Some IMGT-functional V segments, including TRBV6-2 and TRBV6-3, could not be distinguished by the 87-base-pair reads and were therefore excluded. HLA typing was unavailable for some donors at each locus, so association tests used only the typed subset. The study gave a list of around 170 TCR beta chains associated with cytomegalovirus. In a later analysis, TCR association rates were found to vary across HLA loci, with the most associated TCRs seen for DRB1 alleles and the fewest for HLA-C alleles. In a later genetic analysis, fewer N-insertions in productive TCRs were reported among donors in an Asian-associated ancestry cluster than the approximately 710-donor mean. A few of the identified cytomegalovirus-associated TCR beta chains were confirmed in vitro to be specific for cytomegalovirus antigens. Only TCR beta chains were sequenced in this cohort, and the absence of alpha or paired-chain data limited detectable features. For the cohort, immune exposure information was limited to CMV serostatus. Correlated functional status among segregating V segments might reflect linkage disequilibrium, but an unknown experimental factor could not be ruled out. A later analysis found that HLA-associated TCR beta chains were more clonally expanded and had lower generation probabilities than equally common non-associated chains. A cluster of highly shared sequence variants was judged likely to be a technical artifact of the sequencing pipeline. Broadly in line with IMGT annotations, most TCR beta V segments showed up in productive rearrangements about 90% or about 30% of the time in an earlier analysis of 450 to 750 of the donors. Presence/absence analyses assumed roughly uniform sequencing depth across donors, an assumption that may not hold. The authors suggested that the approach could potentially be generalized to other disease states and immunological phenotypes. A further reported finding was that TCR beta sequences accurately predicted the HLA-A and HLA-B alleles for most subjects in the first cohort. Most TCR sequences were seen in very few donors, while some public TCRs were found in many individuals. Some 16 rarely observed V segments, including chromosome 9 orphons, were excluded from the earlier analysis of approximately 500 of the donors because counts were too low. In both the original and validation cohorts, the classifier was reported to diagnose cytomegalovirus status with high specificity and sensitivity. Several of the top co-occurrence clusters appeared to be linked to parvovirus B19, influenza, CMV and Epstein-Barr virus, according to a later analysis. Strong co-occurrence of HLA alleles, especially DR and DQ, made assigning TCR associations to individual alleles difficult. An association between a missense DCLRE1C variant and V-gene and J-gene trimming of TCR beta chains was found in a later genetic analysis and replicated in an independent cohort.

The cohort was made up of hundreds of healthy bone marrow donors. At the time of sampling, every cohort member was nominally healthy, though immune exposures that went unrecorded were likely present. The donor tested CMV seropositive, placing the donor among the 250 to 350 seropositive members of the cohort. Each donor provided a peripheral blood sample, and peripheral blood mononuclear cells were used for TCR beta sequencing. The Qiagen DNeasy Blood Extraction Kit was used to extract genomic DNA from the blood cell samples. The TCR comes from a girl aged 5-17 years in good health and CMV-seropositive. The sample taken for sequencing was PBMCs. Recombination joined TRBV5-1 with TRBJ2-5; the D gene cannot be resolved reliably. The CDR3 has the sequence CASREAQETQYF. DNA sequence: TGCGCCAGCCGCGAGGCCCAAGAGACCCAGTACTTC.